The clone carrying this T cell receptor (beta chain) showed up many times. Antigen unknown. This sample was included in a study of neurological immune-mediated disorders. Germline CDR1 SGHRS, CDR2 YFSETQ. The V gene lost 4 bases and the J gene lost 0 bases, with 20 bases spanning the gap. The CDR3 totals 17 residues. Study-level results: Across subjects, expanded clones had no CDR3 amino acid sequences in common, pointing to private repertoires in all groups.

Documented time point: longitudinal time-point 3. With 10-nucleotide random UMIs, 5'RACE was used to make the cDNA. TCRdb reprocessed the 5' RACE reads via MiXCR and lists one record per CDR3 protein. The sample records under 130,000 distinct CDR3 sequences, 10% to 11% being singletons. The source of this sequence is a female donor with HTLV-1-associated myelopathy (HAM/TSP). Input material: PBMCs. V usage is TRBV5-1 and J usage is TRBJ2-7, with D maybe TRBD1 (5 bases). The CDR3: CASSVEITGGRSYEQYF. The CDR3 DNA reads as TGCGCCAGCAGCGTCGAAATTACAGGTGGGCGCTCCTACGAGCAGTACTTC. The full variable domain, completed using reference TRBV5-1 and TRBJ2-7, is KAGVTQTPRYLIKTRGQQVTLSCSPISGHRSVSWYQQTPGQGLQFLFEYFSETQRNKGNFPGRFSGRQFSNSRSEMNVSTLELGDSALYLCASSVEITGGRSYEQYFGPGTRLTVT.